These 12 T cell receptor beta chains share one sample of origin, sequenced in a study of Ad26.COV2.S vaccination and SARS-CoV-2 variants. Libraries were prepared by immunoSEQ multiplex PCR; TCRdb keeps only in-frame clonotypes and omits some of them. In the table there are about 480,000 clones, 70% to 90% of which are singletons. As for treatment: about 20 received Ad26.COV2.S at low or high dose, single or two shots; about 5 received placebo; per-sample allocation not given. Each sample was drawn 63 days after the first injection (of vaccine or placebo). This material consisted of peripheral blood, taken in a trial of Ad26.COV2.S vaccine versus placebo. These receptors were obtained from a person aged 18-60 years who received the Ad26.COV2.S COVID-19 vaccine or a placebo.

The CDR3 sequence is CASQNRGGITEAFF. The CDR3, as DNA: TGTGCCAGTCAAAACAGGGGAGGAATCACTGAAGCTTTCTTT. V and J are TRBV19 and TRBJ1-1, with TRBD1 matching over 7 bases. Losses at the gene ends were 8 bases for V and 4 bases for J; bases not matched to a gene: 10. This CDR3 is built from 14 residues. The germline V gene has CDR1 LNHDA and CDR2 SQIVND (reference sequence).

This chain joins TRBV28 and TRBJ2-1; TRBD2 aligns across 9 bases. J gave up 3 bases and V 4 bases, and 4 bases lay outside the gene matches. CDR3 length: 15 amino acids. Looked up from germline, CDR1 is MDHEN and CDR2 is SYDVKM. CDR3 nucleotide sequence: TGTGCCAGCAGTTCGGGACTAGCCAACTACAATGAGCAGTTCTTC. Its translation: CASSSGLANYNEQFF.

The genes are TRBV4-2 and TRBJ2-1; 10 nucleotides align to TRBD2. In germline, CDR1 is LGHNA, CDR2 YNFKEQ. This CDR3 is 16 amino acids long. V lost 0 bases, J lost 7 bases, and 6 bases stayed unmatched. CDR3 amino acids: CASSQDNLAGENEQFF. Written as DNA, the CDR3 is TGTGCCAGCAGCCAAGATAACCTAGCGGGAGAAAATGAGCAGTTCTTC.

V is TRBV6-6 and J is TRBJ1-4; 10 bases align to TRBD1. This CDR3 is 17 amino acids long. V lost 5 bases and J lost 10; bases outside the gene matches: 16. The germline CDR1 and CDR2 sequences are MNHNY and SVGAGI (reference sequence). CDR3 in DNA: TGTGCCAGCAGTCTGGACAGGGGGGGAAGTATTTATGGAAAACTGTTTTTT. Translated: CASSLDRGGSIYGKLFF.

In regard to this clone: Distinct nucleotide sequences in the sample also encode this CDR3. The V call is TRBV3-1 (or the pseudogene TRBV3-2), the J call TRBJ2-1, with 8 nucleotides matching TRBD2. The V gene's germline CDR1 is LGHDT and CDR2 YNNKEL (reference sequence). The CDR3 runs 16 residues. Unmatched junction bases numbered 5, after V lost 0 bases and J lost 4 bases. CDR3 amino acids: CASSQDTTSGYNEQFF. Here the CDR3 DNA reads TGTGCCAGCAGCCAAGATACCACTAGCGGTTACAATGAGCAGTTCTTC.

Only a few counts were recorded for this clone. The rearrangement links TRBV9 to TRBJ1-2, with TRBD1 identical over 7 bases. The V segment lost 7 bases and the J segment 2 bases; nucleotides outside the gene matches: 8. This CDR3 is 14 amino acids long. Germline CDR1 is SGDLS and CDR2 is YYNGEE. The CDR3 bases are TGTGCCAGCGGGTCGACAGGGAGGAACTATGGCTACACCTTC. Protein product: CASGSTGRNYGYTF.

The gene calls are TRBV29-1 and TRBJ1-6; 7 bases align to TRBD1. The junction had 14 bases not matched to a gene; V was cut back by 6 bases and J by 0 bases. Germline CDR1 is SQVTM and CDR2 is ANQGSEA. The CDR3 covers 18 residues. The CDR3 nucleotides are TGCAGCGTAGGAAGGGGGATGACAGGGAGCTCCTATAATTCACCCCTCCACTTT. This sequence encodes CSVGRGMTGSSYNSPLHF.

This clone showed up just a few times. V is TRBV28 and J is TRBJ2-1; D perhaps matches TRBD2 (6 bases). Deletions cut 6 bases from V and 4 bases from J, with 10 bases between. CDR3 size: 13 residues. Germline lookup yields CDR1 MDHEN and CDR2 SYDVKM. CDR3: CASRGRGYNEQFF. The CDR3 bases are TGTGCCAGCAGGGGTCGGGGGTACAATGAGCAGTTCTTC.

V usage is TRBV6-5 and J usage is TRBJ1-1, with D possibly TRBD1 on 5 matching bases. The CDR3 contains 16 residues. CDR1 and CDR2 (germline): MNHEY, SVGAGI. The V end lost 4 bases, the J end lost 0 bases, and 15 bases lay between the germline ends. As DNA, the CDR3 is TGTGCCAGCAGTTCTCTAGGGGCAACAATGAACACTGAAGCTTTCTTT. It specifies CASSSLGATMNTEAFF.

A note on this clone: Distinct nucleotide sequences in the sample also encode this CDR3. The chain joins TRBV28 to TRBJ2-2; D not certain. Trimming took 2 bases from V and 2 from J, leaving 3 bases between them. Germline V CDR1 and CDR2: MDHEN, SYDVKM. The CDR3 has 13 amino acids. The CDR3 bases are TGTGCCAGCAGTTTACTTAACACCGGGGAGCTGTTTTTT. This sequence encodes CASSLLNTGELFF.

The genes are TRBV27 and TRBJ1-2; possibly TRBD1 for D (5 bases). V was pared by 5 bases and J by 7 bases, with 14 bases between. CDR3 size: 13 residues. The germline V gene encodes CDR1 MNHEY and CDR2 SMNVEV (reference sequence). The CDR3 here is CASSPGLFVGYTF. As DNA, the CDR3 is TGTGCCAGCAGTCCGGGACTTTTCGTTGGCTACACCTTC.

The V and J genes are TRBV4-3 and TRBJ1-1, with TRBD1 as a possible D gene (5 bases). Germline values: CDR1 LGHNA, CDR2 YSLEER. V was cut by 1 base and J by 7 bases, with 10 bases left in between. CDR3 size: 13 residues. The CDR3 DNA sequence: TGCGCCAGCAGCCAAGCGGGGGTTGGTGAAGCTTTCTTT. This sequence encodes CASSQAGVGEAFF.